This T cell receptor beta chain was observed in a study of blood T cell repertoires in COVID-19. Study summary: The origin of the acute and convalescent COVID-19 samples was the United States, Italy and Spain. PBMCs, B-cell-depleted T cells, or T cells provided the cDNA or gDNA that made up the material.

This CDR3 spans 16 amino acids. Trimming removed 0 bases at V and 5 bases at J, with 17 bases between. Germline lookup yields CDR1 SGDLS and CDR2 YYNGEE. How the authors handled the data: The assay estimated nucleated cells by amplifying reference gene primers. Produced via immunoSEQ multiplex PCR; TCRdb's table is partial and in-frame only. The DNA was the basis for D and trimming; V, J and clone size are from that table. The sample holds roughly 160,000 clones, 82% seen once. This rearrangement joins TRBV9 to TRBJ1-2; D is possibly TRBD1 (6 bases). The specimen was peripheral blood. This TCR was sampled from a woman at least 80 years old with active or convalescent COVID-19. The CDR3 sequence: CASSVATRTDLYGYTF. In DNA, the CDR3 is TGTGCCAGCAGCGTAGCTACTAGGACAGATCTTTATGGCTACACCTTC.